The next 9 T cell receptor beta chains were all read from a single sample in a study of CXCR3 chemokines and chemotherapy response in bladder cancer (dated by TCRdb to 2022 to 2024). To prepare the library, PCR was applied. The sequencing machine was an Illumina HiSeq 2500. TCRdb trimmed public reads at Q25 via fastp, called clones via MiXCR and kept in-frame beta chains. Records with the same CDR3 protein are collapsed into one entry carrying the most frequent genes and DNA. Across this sample there are 8,000 or so distinct CDR3 sequences, with around 12% seen only once. Around 15% of the sample lies in the top ten. Sample collection was performed from a patient whose treatment included neoadjuvant chemotherapy. The receptors shown here come from a human donor with bladder cancer that responded to neoadjuvant chemotherapy.

In its sample, this clonotype was seen many times. This sequence joins TRBV28 and TRBJ2-1; D is perhaps TRBD1 or TRBD2 (5 bases each). Between the trimmed V and J ends, which lost 3 bases and 5 bases, there was a span of 14 bases. Germline assignment: CDR1 MDHEN and CDR2 SYDVKM. The CDR3 has 15 amino acids. The CDR3 protein is CASSFLVQGHNEQFF. DNA of the CDR3: TGTGCCAGCAGTTTTTTAGTCCAGGGACACAATGAGCAGTTCTTC.

With respect to this clonotype: Being one base from a much bigger clone, this may be a read error. The V gene is TRBV20-1, the J gene TRBJ2-7; D perhaps matches TRBD2 (5 bases). The V and J ends lost 6 bases and 4 bases respectively, with 16 bases between them. In germline, CDR1 is DFQATT, CDR2 SNEGSKA (reference sequence). The CDR3 sequence is 13 residues long. The CDR3 bases are TGCAGTGCCCAGAGATCCGGGATTTACGAGCAGTACTTC. Protein product: CSAQRSGIYEQYF.

This clonotype was seen more than once but under ten times. The rearrangement joins TRBV10-2 to TRBJ2-5; TRBD2 aligns across 12 bases. V lost 7 bases to trimming and J lost 5 bases; unmatched junction nucleotides: 5. Per the germline V gene, CDR1 is WSHSY and CDR2 is SAAADI. CDR3 size: 14 residues. In nucleotides, the CDR3 is TGCGCCAGCAAGACTAGCGGGGGCCGGGAGACCCAGTACTTC. Protein product: CASKTSGGRETQYF.

This clonotype was recorded many times. The chain is built from TRBV6-2 or TRBV6-3 and TRBJ2-3; maybe TRBD1 (6 bases). The V and J ends lost 2 bases and 2 bases respectively, with 8 bases between them. This CDR3 is 14 amino acids long. The germline CDR1 and CDR2 sequences are MNHEY and SVGEGT. The CDR3 loop is CASSYGQLTDTQYF. The CDR3 DNA reads as TGTGCCAGCAGTTACGGACAGCTCACAGATACGCAGTATTTT.

This clonotype came up many times. The chain recombines TRBV6-6 with TRBJ1-6; TRBD1 aligns across 7 bases. The ends lost 5 bases at V and 6 bases at J; junction bases unmatched: 13. This CDR3 is 17 amino acids long. Germline V gene data show CDR1 as MNHNY and CDR2 as SVGAGI (reference sequence). The CDR3 nucleotides read TGTGCCAGCAGTGAACCACCCATGGGACAGATTAATTCACCCCTCCACTTT. Its protein product is CASSEPPMGQINSPLHF.

This clonotype was detected many times. The genes are TRBV12-3 or TRBV12-4 and TRBJ2-1; no clear D gene. This CDR3 has 14 residues. Trimming removed 3 bases at V and 3 bases at J, with 9 bases between. Here the CDR3 reads CASSFSLGYNEQFF. For the CDR3, the DNA is TGTGCCAGCAGTTTTTCCCTTGGCTACAATGAGCAGTTCTTC.

This clonotype showed up many times. V usage is TRBV6-2 or TRBV6-3 and J usage is TRBJ1-1; no firm D call. The germline V gene encodes CDR1 MNHEY and CDR2 SVGEGT. V shed 7 bases and J shed 0 bases, with 12 bases lying between them. This CDR3 region has 14 residues. The CDR3 DNA follows: TGTGCCAGCAATAGGAGGGATTTGAACACTGAAGCTTTCTTT. This encodes CASNRRDLNTEAFF.

The V and J genes are TRBV7-9 and TRBJ2-7; 8 bases are shared with TRBD1. Trimming at V came to 5 bases and at J to 2 bases, leaving 5 bases not matched to a gene. CDR1 SEHNR and CDR2 FQNEAQ come from the germline V gene (reference sequence). CDR3 size: 14 residues. CDR3 DNA: TGTGCCAGCAGCCCGGACAGGGCAACCTACGAGCAGTACTTC. Its protein is CASSPDRATYEQYF.

This clonotype was observed many times. The J gene is TRBJ1-1, the V gene TRBV30, with 8 bases lining up with TRBD1. The length of the CDR3 is 13 residues. The V gene end was trimmed by 4 bases and the J gene end by 7 bases; junction bases not matched to a gene: 8. Germline lookup yields CDR1 GTSNPN and CDR2 SVGIG (reference sequence). This CDR3 is CAWIDRGGGEAFF. The CDR3 coding sequence is TGTGCCTGGATCGACAGGGGAGGTGGTGAAGCTTTCTTT.